This T cell receptor beta chain emerged from a study of cytomegalovirus exposure and HLA in healthy donors (dated by TCRdb to 2016 to 2017). Regarding the study in general: An earlier analysis of several hundred of the donors reported 250 to 350 Gb of sequence data and around 110 million unique TCR beta sequences obtained from approximately 180 million T cells. Roughly 300 gigabases of sequencing data and 80 million or so unique TCR sequences were included in an early release covering roughly 600 HLA-typed donors. Of the approximately 400 genotyped donors, approximately 83% fell in the genetic ancestry cluster associated with self-reported Caucasian donors. The study aimed to test whether signatures of past pathogen exposure could be identified by cataloging public T cell receptors. The study used immunosequencing to profile the T cell repertoires of more than 650 subjects and linked those repertoires to cytomegalovirus serostatus. A separate validation cohort of over a hundred different subjects was used in addition to the approximately 700-subject first cohort. To predict cytomegalovirus infection status, the study brought together high-throughput TCR immunosequencing, statistical association of individual TCRs with disease status, and machine learning. A later analysis re-analyzed previously published TCR beta repertoires from 660 or so donors and added high-resolution HLA genotyping to study TCR occurrence patterns. Rather than using new phenotypic data, the later analysis identified candidate immune exposures from TCR beta sequences and from how often those sequences occurred across donors. In an earlier analysis of more than 550 of the donors, high-throughput TCR beta sequencing was used to judge whether each TCR beta V gene segment behaved as functional or pseudogenic. Alongside the repertoire data, information on donor age, sex, ethnicity and CMV serostatus was compiled. A later genetic analysis took genome-wide SNP genotypes for 398 of the 666 donors and used that subset as a discovery cohort. Every repertoire in the discovery cohort had been generated on one and the same sequencing platform. HLA typing included class I and class II loci at four-digit resolution. The number of typed donors differed by locus: 629-630 for A, B, C, DRB1 and DQB1; 500 to 550 for DQA1; some 610 for DPA1; and around 450 for DPB1. Roughly five DR-DQ haplotypes were treated as single units for association and clustering because of strong linkage in the cohort. Among about 390 genotyped donors of the cohort, an average of approximately 240,000 unique TCR beta nucleotide sequences were sequenced per donor, roughly 20% of them non-productive. Broad study findings and their caveats: Most TCR sequences were observed very rarely across donors, whereas some public TCRs were present in many individuals. The authors suggested that the approach could potentially be generalized to other disease states and immunological phenotypes. An earlier analysis of roughly 570 of the donors showed that most TCR beta V segments appeared in productive rearrangements either about 87% or about 30% of the time, which broadly matched IMGT annotations. At a false discovery rate of 0.05, a later analysis linked some 18,000 TCR beta sequences to specific HLA alleles. A group of highly shared sequence variants was considered likely to be a technical artifact of the sequencing pipeline. In a later analysis, several top co-occurrence clusters were reported to appear linked to parvovirus B19, influenza, CMV and Epstein-Barr virus. The study gave a list of over 150 TCR beta chains associated with cytomegalovirus. A later analysis found that most CMV-associated TCR beta chains appeared HLA-restricted, with HLA associations seemingly driven largely by CMV exposure. When HLA alleles, especially DR and DQ, strongly co-occurred, attributing TCR associations to individual alleles was difficult. A later genetic analysis reported fewer N-insertions in productive TCRs among donors in an Asian-associated ancestry cluster than the roughly 700-donor mean. A further reported finding was that TCR beta sequences accurately predicted the HLA-A and HLA-B alleles for most subjects in the first cohort. An association between a missense DCLRE1C variant and V-gene and J-gene trimming of TCR beta chains was found in a later genetic analysis and replicated in an independent cohort. Three of the identified cytomegalovirus-associated TCR beta chains were confirmed in vitro to be specific for cytomegalovirus antigens. Sequencing depth was assumed to be roughly uniform across donors in the presence/absence analyses, though that assumption may not hold. CMV serostatus was the only immune exposure information available for the cohort. Cytomegalovirus status was reported to be diagnosed by the classifier with high specificity and sensitivity in both the original and validation cohorts. Because some donors lacked HLA typing at each locus, the association tests relied only on the typed subset. In a later analysis, the rate of TCR association differed among HLA loci, with DRB1 alleles having the most associated TCRs and HLA-C alleles having the fewest. In a later analysis, HLA-associated TCR beta chains showed more clonal expansion and lower generation probabilities than non-associated chains that were equally common. Correlated functional status among segregating V segments might be attributable to linkage disequilibrium, but an unknown experimental factor could not be ruled out. Only TCR beta chains were sequenced in this cohort, and the absence of alpha or paired-chain data limited detectable features. Some IMGT-functional V segments, including TRBV6-2 and TRBV6-3, could not be distinguished by the 87-base-pair reads and were therefore excluded. Approximately 18 rarely observed V segments, including chromosome 9 orphons, were excluded from the earlier analysis of several hundred of the donors because counts were too low.

From V the trimming removes 0 bases and from J it removes 0 bases, while the gene matches leave 7 bases of the junction unaccounted for. For CDR1 and CDR2, the germline V gene lists LGHNA and YSLEER. The CDR3, cysteine through phenylalanine, is 20 amino acids long. Only CDR3 DNA remains: 60 bases, in frame from the first base. Comment on this clone: The clone's antigen remains unknown. The sample holds no much larger clone one base away, and base qualities are not on file.

Libraries were constructed by the immunoSEQ multiplex PCR assay. For the multiplex PCR, a mixture combining 60 forward primers for TCR Vbeta segments and 13 reverse primers for TCR Jbeta segments was used. The CDR3 region of rearranged TCR beta genes was amplified from genomic DNA by a multiplex PCR assay. The Illumina HiSeq System was used to sequence the amplified TCR beta libraries as 87-base-pair reads. Per the original workflow: A later analysis tallied tens of millions of unique TCR beta chains across the 700 or so repertoires, and about 12 million of those chains were shared by two or more donors. A nearest-neighbor algorithm error-corrected the raw reads and collapsed the reads into unique sequences, merging closely related sequences to remove PCR and sequencing errors. V, D and J gene segments were assigned by aligning CDR3 sequences to IMGT reference sequences. For a sequence to be retained, a match of at least six nucleotides to both a V gene segment and a J gene segment was required. A rearrangement was called productive if the CDR3 had no stop codons and remained in frame with V and J, and every other rearrangement was called non-productive. Following IMGT convention, CDR3 was defined as the stretch from the second conserved V-encoded cysteine to the conserved J-encoded phenylalanine. Sequences without an unambiguous match to a single V gene segment were excluded from the earlier analysis of 450 to 750 of the donors. In an earlier analysis of 587 of the donors, a V segment was called functional when productive rearrangements were above 56.7%, and segregating when the standard deviation between donors exceeded 5%. A statistical classification framework was built to diagnose cytomegalovirus status from the catalog of TCR beta chain sequences. In a later analysis, TCR nucleotide sequences were compared against IMGT/GENE-DB human TR gene sequences so that V and J genes could be assigned. The TCRdist pipeline was used in a later analysis to assign CDR3 sequences and most-parsimonious VDJ recombination scenarios. In a later analysis, each TCR beta chain was defined by its CDR3 amino acid sequence together with its V-gene family, and reads without a unique V-gene family were excluded. To address suspected cross-contamination and a sequencing artifact, a later analysis removed 592 highly shared, low-generation-probability nucleotide sequences. In a later analysis, a clonal expansion index was calculated for each public chain from normalized within-repertoire ranks of inferred template counts. A later analysis computed generation probabilities with a VDJ recombination model fitted to out-of-frame rearrangements, and checked the results against IGoR. In a later analysis, TCR-TCR, TCR-HLA and TCR-CMV co-occurrence was scored with hypergeometric tests, and a repertoire-size bias correction was applied to TCR pairs. A later analysis estimated false discovery rates by permuting HLA or CMV assignments 20 times. In a later analysis, co-occurring TCRs were grouped using DBSCAN, with TCRdist sequence similarity added in when clustering inside HLA-allele-positive subsets. Co-occurrence clustering excluded repertoires with fewer than 30,000 or more than 120,000 public chains, plus five with anomalous nucleotide sharing. In its TCRdb copy, this immuneACCESS table keeps in-frame sequences only and misses some clones. Where compared with another copy, unresolved V genes explain less than half of these, and the others have no known cause. V, J and clone size reflect that table, while D and trimming were determined from the DNA. In all, the sample holds over 90,000 clones, and approximately 75% of those were seen once. Of the sample, roughly an eighth is held by the ten largest clones.

The cohort comprised under 700 healthy bone marrow donors. Cohort members were all nominally healthy when sampled, although unrecorded immune exposures were likely present. The donor was CMV seropositive and belonged to the group of 250 to 300 seropositive cohort members. A peripheral blood sample was collected from each donor, and TCR beta sequencing was performed on peripheral blood mononuclear cells. Genomic DNA extraction from the blood cell samples was performed with the Qiagen DNeasy Blood Extraction Kit. This TCR was sampled from a woman aged 70-85 years in good health and CMV-seropositive. The rearranged segments are TRBV4-3 and TRBJ2-6; TRBD1 matches 11 bases in the middle. What was sequenced was PBMCs. The CDR3 corresponds to CASSQEGRGQGASGANVLTF. In nucleotide form, the sequence is TGCGCCAGCAGCCAAGAAGGACGAGGACAGGGGGCCTCTGGGGCCAACGTCCTGACTTTC.